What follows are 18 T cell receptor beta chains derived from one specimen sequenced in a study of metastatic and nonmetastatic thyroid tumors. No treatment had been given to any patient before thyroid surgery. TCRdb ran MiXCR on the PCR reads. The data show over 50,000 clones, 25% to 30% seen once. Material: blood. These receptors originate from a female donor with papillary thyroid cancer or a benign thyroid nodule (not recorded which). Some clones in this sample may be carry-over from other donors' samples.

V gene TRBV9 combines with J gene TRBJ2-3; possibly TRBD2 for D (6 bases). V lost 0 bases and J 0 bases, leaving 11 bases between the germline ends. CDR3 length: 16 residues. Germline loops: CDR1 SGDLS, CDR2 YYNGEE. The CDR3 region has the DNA TGTGCCAGCAGCGTAGTTGGGCGGGGTAGCACAGATACGCAGTATTTT. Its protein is CASSVVGRGSTDTQYF.

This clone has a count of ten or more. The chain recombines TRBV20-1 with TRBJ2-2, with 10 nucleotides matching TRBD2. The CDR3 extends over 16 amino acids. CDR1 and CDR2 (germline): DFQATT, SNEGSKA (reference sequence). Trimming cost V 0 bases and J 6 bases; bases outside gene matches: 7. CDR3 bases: TGCAGTGCTAGAGATCCGGCTAGCGGGAGCGCCGGGGAGCTGTTTTTT. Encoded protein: CSARDPASGSAGELFF.

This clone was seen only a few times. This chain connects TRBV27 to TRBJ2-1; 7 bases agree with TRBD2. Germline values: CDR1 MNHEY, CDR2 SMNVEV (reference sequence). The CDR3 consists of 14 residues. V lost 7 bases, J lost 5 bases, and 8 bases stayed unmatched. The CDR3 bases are TGTGCCAGCACCTCCGGGGGGACGCACAATGAGCAGTTCTTC. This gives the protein CASTSGGTHNEQFF.

CDR3 nucleotides: TGCAGTGCTAGAGTACCCGCTAGCGGGAGGGGCGAGCAGTACTTC. Its protein is CSARVPASGRGEQYF. The V call is TRBV20-1, the J call TRBJ2-7, with 12 bases fitting TRBD2. Germline loops: CDR1 DFQATT, CDR2 SNEGSKA (reference sequence). The CDR3 has 15 residues. The ends lost 1 base at V and 6 bases at J; junction bases unmatched: 7.

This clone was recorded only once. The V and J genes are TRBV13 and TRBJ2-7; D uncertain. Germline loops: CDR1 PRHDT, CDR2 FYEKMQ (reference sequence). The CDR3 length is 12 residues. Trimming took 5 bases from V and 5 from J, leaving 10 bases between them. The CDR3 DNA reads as TGTGCCAGCAGCCTTCGGGCTGACGAGCAGTACTTC. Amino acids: CASSLRADEQYF. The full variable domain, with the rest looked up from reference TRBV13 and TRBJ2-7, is AAGVIQSPRHLIKEKRETATLKCYPIPRHDTVYWYQQGPGQDPQFLISFYEKMQSDKGSIPDRFSAQQFSDYHSELNMSSLELGDSALYFCASSLRADEQYFGPGTRLTVT.

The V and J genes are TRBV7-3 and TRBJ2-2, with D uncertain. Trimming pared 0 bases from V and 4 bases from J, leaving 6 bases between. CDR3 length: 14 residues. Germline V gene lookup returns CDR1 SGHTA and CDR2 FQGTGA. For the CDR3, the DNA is TGTGCCAGCAGCTTAACTCGGGCCACCGGGGAGCTGTTTTTT. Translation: CASSLTRATGELFF.

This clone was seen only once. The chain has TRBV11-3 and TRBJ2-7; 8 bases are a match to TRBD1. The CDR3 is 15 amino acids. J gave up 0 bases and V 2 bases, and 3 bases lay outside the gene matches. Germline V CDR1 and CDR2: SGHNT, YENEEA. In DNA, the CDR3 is TGTGCCAGCAGCTTACAGGGGGCGAGCTCCTACGAGCAGTACTTC. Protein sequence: CASSLQGASSYEQYF.

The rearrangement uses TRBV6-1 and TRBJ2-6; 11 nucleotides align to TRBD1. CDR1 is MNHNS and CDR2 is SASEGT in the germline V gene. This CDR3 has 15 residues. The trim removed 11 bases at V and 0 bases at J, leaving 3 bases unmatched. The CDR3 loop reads CAGGQGVSGANVLTF. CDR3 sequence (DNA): TGTGCCGGGGGACAGGGGGTCTCTGGGGCCAACGTCCTGACTTTC.

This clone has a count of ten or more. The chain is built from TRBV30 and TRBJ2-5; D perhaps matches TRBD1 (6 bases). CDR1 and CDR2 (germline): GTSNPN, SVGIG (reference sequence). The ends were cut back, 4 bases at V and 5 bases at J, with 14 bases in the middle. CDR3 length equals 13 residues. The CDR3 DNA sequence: TGTGCCTGGAAGGCAGGGGCTGTGGAGACCCAGTACTTC. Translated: CAWKAGAVETQYF.

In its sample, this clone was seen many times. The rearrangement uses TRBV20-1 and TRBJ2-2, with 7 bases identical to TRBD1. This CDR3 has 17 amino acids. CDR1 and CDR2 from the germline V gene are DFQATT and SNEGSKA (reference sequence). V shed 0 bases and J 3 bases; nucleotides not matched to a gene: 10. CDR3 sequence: CSARDARQGVDTGELFF. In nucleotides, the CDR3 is TGCAGTGCTAGAGATGCGAGACAGGGCGTCGACACCGGGGAGCTGTTTTTT.

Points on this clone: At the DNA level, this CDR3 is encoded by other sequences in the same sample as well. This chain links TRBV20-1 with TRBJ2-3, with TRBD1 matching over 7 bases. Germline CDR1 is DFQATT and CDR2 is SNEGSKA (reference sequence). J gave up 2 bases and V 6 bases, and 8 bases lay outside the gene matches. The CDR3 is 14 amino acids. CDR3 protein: CSANGQASTDTQYF. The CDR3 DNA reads TGCAGTGCAAATGGACAGGCCTCCACAGATACGCAGTATTTT.

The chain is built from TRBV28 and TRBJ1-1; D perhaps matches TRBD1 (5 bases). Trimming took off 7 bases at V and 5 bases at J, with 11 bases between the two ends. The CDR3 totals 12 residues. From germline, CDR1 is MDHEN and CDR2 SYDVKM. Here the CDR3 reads CASTLGVTEAFF. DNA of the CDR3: TGTGCCAGCACCCTGGGGGTTACTGAAGCTTTCTTT.

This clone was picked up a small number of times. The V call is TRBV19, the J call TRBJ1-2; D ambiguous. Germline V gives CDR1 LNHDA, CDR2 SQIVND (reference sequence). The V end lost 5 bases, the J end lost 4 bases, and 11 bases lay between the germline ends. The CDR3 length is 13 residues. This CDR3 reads CASSYRSGYGYTF. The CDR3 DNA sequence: TGTGCCAGTAGTTACCGGTCCGGCTATGGCTACACCTTC.

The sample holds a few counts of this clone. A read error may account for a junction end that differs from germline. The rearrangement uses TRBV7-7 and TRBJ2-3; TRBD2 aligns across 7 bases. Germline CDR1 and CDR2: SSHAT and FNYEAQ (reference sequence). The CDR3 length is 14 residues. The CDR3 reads CASSPGTNTDTQYF. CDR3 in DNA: TGTGCTAGCAGCCCGGGGACTAACACAGATACGCAGTATTTT. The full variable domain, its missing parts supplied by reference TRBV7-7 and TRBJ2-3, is GAGVSQSPRYKVTKRGQDVTLRCDPISSHATLYWYQQALGQGPEFLTYFNYEAQPDKSGLPSDRFSAERPEGSISTLTIQRTEQRDSAMYRCASSPGTNTDTQYFGPGTRLTVL.

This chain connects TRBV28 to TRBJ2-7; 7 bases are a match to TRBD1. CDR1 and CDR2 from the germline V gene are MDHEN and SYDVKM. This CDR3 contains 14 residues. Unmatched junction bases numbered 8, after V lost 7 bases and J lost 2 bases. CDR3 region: CASKGGQSTYEQYF. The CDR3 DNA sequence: TGTGCCAGCAAAGGGGGACAGTCAACCTACGAGCAGTACTTC. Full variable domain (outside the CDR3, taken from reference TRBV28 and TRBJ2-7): DVKVTQSSRYLVKRTGEKVFLECVQDMDHENMFWYRQDPGLGLRLIYFSYDVKMKEKGDIPEGYSVSREKKERFSLILESASTNQTSMYLCASKGGQSTYEQYFGPGTRLTVT.

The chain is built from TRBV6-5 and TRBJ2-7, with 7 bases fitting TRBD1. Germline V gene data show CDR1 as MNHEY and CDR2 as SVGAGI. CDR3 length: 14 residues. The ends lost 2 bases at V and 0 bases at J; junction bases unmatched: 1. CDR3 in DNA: TGTGCCAGCAGTTACGACAGGGTCTCCTACGAGCAGTACTTC. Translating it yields CASSYDRVSYEQYF.

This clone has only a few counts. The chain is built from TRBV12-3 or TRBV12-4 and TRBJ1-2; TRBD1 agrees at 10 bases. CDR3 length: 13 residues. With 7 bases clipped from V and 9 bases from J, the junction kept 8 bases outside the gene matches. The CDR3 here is CASNRQGAVSYTF. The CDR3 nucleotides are TGTGCCAGCAATCGACAGGGGGCGGTGAGCTACACCTTC.

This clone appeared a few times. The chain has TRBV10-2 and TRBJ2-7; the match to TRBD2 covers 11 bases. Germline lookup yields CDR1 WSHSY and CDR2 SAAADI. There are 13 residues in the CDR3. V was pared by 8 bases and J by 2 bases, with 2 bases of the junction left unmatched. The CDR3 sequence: CASLAGGPYEQYF. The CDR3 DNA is TGCGCCAGCTTAGCGGGAGGGCCCTACGAGCAGTACTTC.